This entry is about one T cell receptor (beta chain). Its antigen is unknown. The PCR was carried out with 60 Vbeta primers and 13 Jbeta primers. Produced via immunoSEQ multiplex PCR; TCRdb's table is partial and in-frame only. This table has 90,000 to 120,000 clones, 55% to 65% appearing once. The data are from a study of cytomegalovirus exposure and HLA in healthy donors. Across the study: As an earlier analysis found, roughly 180 million T cells yielded 95 million to 130 million unique TCR beta sequences. Study results and limitations: HLA allele associations emerged for about 16,000 TCR beta sequences in a later analysis, at 0.05 false discovery rate. Data from an earlier analysis indicated that most TCR beta V segments were productive either about 90% or about 30% of the time. Roughly even sequencing depth across donors was the assumption behind the presence/absence analyses.

CDR1 and CDR2 (germline): SNHLY, FYNNEI. The V gene lost 10 bases and the J gene lost 3 bases, with 16 bases spanning the gap. The length of the CDR3 is 13 residues. This TCR came from a man younger than 45 in good health and CMV-seropositive. The gene calls are TRBV2 and TRBJ2-7; perhaps TRBD1 as D (6 bases). The sequencing sample was made of PBMCs. The chain's CDR3 is CATDHREIYEQYF. For the CDR3, the DNA is TGTGCCACCGATCACAGGGAAATCTACGAGCAGTACTTC.